This T cell receptor (beta chain) was recorded in a study of shared clonotypes between healthy human individuals. Clones were sequenced by immunoSEQ multiplex PCR, and TCRdb holds only the in-frame ones, with some missing. The repertoire consists of approximately 1.5 million clones, with approximately 98.5% occurring once and the leading ten covering 0.36%. Partitioning of CD4+ cells yielded a CD45RA+ naive subset and a CD45RA-negative memory subset. V was trimmed by 0 bases and J by 1 base, leaving 9 bases between them. The CDR3 has 15 residues. Germline CDR1 reads KGHSH; CDR2 reads LQKENI. The sequence was obtained from a man aged 25-45 years in good health. Sequencing was performed on naive CD4+ T cells sorted from blood. Subset noted: CD45RA+ positively selected. J is TRBJ1-2 and V is TRBV18; D is uncertain. The CDR3: CASSPPRGSNYGYTF. CDR3 sequence (DNA): TGTGCCAGCTCACCACCGCGGGGTAGTAACTATGGCTACACCTTC. Full variable domain (rest looked up from reference TRBV18 and TRBJ1-2): NAGVMQNPRHLVRRRGQEARLRCSPMKGHSHVYWYRQLPEEGLKFMVYLQKENIIDESGMPKERFSAEFPKEGPSILRIQQVVRGDSAAYFCASSPPRGSNYGYTFGSGTRLTVV.